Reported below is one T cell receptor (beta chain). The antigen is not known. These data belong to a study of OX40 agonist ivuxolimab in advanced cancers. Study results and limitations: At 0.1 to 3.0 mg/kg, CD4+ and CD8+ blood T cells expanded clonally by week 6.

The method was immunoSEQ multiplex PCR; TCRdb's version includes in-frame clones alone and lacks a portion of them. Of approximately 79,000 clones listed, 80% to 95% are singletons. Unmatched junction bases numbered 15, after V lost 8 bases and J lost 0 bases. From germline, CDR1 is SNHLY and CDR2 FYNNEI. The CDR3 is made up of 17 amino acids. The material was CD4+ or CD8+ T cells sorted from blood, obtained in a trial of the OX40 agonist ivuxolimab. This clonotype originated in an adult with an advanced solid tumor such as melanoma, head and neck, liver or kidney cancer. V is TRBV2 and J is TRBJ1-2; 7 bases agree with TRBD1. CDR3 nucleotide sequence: TGTGCCAGCCTCGGGACAGACTATGAGACGGCTAACTATGGCTACACCTTC. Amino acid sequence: CASLGTDYETANYGYTF.